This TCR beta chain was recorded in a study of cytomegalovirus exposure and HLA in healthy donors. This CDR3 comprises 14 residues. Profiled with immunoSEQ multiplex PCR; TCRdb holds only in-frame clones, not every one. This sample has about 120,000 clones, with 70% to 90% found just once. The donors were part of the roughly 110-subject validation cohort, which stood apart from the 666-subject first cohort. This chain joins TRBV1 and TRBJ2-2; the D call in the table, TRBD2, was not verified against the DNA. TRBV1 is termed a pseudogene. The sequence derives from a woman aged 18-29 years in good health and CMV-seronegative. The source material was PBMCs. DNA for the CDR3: TGCACCAGCAGCCAACTAGCGAACACCGGGGAGCTGTTTTTT. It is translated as CTSSQLANTGELFF.